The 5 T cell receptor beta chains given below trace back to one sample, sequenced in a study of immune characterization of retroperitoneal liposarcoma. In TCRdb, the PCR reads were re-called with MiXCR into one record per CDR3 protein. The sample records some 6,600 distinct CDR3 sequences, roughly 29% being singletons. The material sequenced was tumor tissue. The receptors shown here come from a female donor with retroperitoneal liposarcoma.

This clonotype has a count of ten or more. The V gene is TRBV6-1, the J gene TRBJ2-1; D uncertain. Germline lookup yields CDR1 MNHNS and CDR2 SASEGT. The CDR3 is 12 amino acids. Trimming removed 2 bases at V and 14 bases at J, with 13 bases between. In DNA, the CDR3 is TGTGCCAGCAGTGAAATAACCGCATGGGAGTTCTTC. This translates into CASSEITAWEFF.

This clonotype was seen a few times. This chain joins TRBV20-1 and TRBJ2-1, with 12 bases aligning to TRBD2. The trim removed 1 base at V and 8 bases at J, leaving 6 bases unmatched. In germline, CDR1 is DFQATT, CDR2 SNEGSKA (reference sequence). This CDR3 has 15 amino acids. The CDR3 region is CSARVRLAGAHEQFF. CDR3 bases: TGCAGTGCTAGAGTCCGACTAGCGGGAGCCCATGAGCAGTTCTTC.

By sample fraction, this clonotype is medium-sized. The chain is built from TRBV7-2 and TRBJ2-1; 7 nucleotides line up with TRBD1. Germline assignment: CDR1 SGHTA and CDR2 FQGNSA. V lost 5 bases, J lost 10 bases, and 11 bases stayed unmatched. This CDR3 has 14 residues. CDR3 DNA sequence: TGTGCCAGCAGCCGCAGACAGGGCCCCTACGAGCAGTTCTTC. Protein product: CASSRRQGPYEQFF.

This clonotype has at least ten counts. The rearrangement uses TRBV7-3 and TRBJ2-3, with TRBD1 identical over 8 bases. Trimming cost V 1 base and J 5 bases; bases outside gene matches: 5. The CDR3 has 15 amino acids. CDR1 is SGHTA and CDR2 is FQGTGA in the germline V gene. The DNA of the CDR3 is TGTGCCAGCAGCTTAAGACAGGGGACGAGAGATACGCAGTATTTT. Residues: CASSLRQGTRDTQYF.

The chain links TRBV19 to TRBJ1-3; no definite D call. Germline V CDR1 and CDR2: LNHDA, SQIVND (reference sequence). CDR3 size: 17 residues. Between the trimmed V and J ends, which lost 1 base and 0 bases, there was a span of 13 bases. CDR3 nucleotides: TGTGCCAGTAGTATAGCTATCTACTCTCGCTCTGGAAACACCATATATTTT. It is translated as CASSIAIYSRSGNTIYF.